The 8 T cell receptor beta chains in this list originate from one sample, sequenced in a study of blood T cell repertoires in COVID-19. Assay used: immunoSEQ multiplex PCR; TCRdb lists only in-frame clones, some missing. The top ten clones hold around 5% of a sample with about 140,000 clones, around 88% of them seen once. The sequenced material came from peripheral blood. The receptors were sampled from a human donor in a cohort sampled during active COVID-19.

The gene calls are TRBV30 and TRBJ1-4; 8 bases agree with TRBD1. Trimming at V came to 4 bases and at J to 7 bases, leaving 14 bases not matched to a gene. The CDR3 loop spans 16 amino acids. Germline lookup yields CDR1 GTSNPN and CDR2 SVGIG (reference sequence). In nucleotides, the CDR3 is TGTGCCTGGACTAGTGGGAGACAGGGGATAATTGAAAAACTGTTTTTT. This sequence encodes CAWTSGRQGIIEKLFF.

The chain combines TRBV3-1 (or the pseudogene TRBV3-2) with TRBJ2-4; 12 bases agree with TRBD1. V lost 0 bases, J lost 0 bases, and 15 bases stayed unmatched. Germline values: CDR1 LGHDT, CDR2 YNNKEL (reference sequence). This CDR3 contains 22 residues. The CDR3 region is CASSQDGTGGVGGQLAKNIQYF. CDR3 in DNA: TGTGCCAGCAGCCAAGATGGGACAGGGGGCGTCGGAGGCCAATTAGCCAAAAACATTCAGTACTTC.

The gene calls are TRBV5-5 and TRBJ1-2, with 9 bases identical to TRBD1. Per germline, CDR1 SGHKS and CDR2 YYEKEE (reference sequence). V lost 4 bases, J lost 5 bases, and 3 bases stayed unmatched. The CDR3 is made up of 13 amino acids. The CDR3 loop reads CASSMTGGYGYTF. CDR3 nucleotide sequence: TGTGCCAGCAGCATGACAGGGGGGTATGGCTACACCTTC. The full variable domain, with the rest looked up from reference TRBV5-5 and TRBJ1-2, is DAGVTQSPTHLIKTRGQQVTLRCSPISGHKSVSWYQQVLGQGPQFIFQYYEKEERGRGNFPDRFSARQFPNYSSELNVNALLLGDSALYLCASSMTGGYGYTFGSGTRLTVV.

This rearrangement joins TRBV5-4 to TRBJ1-5, with 10 bases lining up with TRBD1. The CDR3 length is 15 residues. V trimming: 3 bases; J trimming: 5 bases; junction bases outside the gene matches: 5. The germline V gene has CDR1 SGHNT and CDR2 YYREEE (reference sequence). In DNA form, the CDR3 reads TGTGCCAGCAGCTCGGGGACAGGGGTAGATCAGCCCCAGCATTTT. Translation gives CASSSGTGVDQPQHF.

V is TRBV5-1 and J is TRBJ1-1; tentatively, D is TRBD1 (5 bases). Germline V gene lookup returns CDR1 SGHRS and CDR2 YFSETQ. V was pared by 0 bases and J by 0 bases, with 9 bases between. CDR3 length: 15 residues. The CDR3 protein is CASSLGGRMNTEAFF. The CDR3 nucleotides are TGCGCCAGCAGCTTGGGGGGCAGGATGAACACTGAAGCTTTCTTT.

The V call is TRBV7-8, the J call TRBJ2-7, with 7 bases identical to TRBD2. Trimming removed 5 bases from V and 0 bases from J; junction bases left unmatched: 10. The CDR3 extends over 16 amino acids. Germline V gives CDR1 SGHVS, CDR2 FQNEAQ. For the CDR3, the DNA is TGTGCCAGCAGCCCCCGGGAGGACTACCTCTCCTACGAGCAGTACTTC. It encodes CASSPREDYLSYEQYF. The entire variable domain, with the rest obtained from reference TRBV7-8 and TRBJ2-7, is as follows: GAGVSQSPRYKVAKRGQDVALRCDPISGHVSLFWYQQALGQGPEFLTYFQNEAQLDKSGLPSDRFFAERPEGSVSTLKIQRTQQEDSAVYLCASSPREDYLSYEQYFGPGTRLTVT.

The V and J genes are TRBV18 and TRBJ1-2; 8 bases align to TRBD1. V shed 3 bases and J 0 bases; nucleotides not matched to a gene: 0. Germline values: CDR1 KGHSH, CDR2 LQKENI. The CDR3 consists of 14 residues. The CDR3 spells CASSPTGANYGYTF. Here the CDR3 DNA reads TGTGCCAGCTCACCGACAGGGGCTAACTATGGCTACACCTTC.

This chain links TRBV28 with TRBJ2-7; D might be TRBD2 (5 bases). Germline V gives CDR1 MDHEN, CDR2 SYDVKM. The ends were cut back, 6 bases at V and 2 bases at J, with 14 bases in the middle. The CDR3 consists of 14 residues. The CDR3 nucleotides are TGTGCCAGCAGCCCCGAAGGACTTCCCTACGAGCAGTACTTC. Encoded protein: CASSPEGLPYEQYF.